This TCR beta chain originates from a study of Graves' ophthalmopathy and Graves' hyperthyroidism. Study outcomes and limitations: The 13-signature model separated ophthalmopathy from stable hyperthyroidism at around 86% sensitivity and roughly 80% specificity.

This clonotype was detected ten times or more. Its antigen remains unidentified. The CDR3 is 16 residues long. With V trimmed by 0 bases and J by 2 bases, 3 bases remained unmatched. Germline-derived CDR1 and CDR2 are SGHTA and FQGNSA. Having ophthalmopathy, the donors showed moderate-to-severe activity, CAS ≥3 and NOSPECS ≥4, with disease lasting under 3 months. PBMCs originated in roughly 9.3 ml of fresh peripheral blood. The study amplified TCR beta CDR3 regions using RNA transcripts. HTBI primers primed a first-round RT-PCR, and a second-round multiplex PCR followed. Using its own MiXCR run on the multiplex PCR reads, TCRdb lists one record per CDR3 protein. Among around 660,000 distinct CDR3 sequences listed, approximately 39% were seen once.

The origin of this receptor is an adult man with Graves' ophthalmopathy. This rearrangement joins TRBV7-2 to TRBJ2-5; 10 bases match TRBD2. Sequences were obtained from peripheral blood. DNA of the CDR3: TGTGCCAGCAGCTTAGCTGCTAGCGGGGGACAAGAGACCCAGTACTTC. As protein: CASSLAASGGQETQYF.